These 9 T cell receptor beta chains originate from one sample sequenced in a study of molecular identifiers for immune sequencing clone quantification. TCRdb passed the PCR reads through MiXCR, listing each CDR3 protein once. Among some 590,000 distinct CDR3 sequences listed, 25% were seen once. The sequencing sample was made of naive CD8+ T cells from blood, with Jurkat cell RNA spiked in. Indicated subset: FACS-sorted CD8+CD4-CCR7+CD45RA+ naive T cells. The receptors were gathered from a human donor in good health. Some libraries in this study had Jurkat cell RNA spiked in.

With regard to this clonotype: Without the conserved terminal phenylalanine or tryptophan, this CDR3 likely stems from a read error. V and J are TRBV7-4 and TRBJ1-3; 7 bases match TRBD1. The J segment lost 0 bases and the V segment lost 7 bases, leaving 6 bases of the junction unmatched. Germline V gene lookup returns CDR1 SGHVT and CDR2 SQSDAQ. The CDR3 contains 15 residues. CDR3 nucleotides: TGTGCCAGCATTCAACAGGGGATCTCTGGAAACACCATATATTAT. This translates into CASIQQGISGNTIYY.

V and J are TRBV19 and TRBJ2-1; TRBD2 agrees at 8 bases. The CDR3 length is 15 residues. Per the germline V gene, CDR1 is LNHDA and CDR2 is SQIVND (reference sequence). V was pared by 3 bases and J by 4 bases, with 5 bases of the junction left unmatched. CDR3 residues: CASSMKPSGYNEQFF. DNA for the CDR3: TGTGCCAGTAGTATGAAGCCTAGCGGGTACAATGAGCAGTTCTTC.

With respect to this clonotype: The junction departs from the called germline gene at one end, perhaps through a read error. The J gene is TRBJ2-7, the V gene TRBV5-8, with D possibly being TRBD2 (7 bases). Looked up from germline, CDR1 is SGHTS and CDR2 is YDEGEE. The CDR3 is 10 residues long. The CDR3 reads CASSGRGALF. The DNA of the CDR3 is TGTGCCAGCAGCGGGAGGGGGGCCCTCTTC.

Remarks on this clonotype: An end of the junction differs from the germline gene, which may be a read error. V gene TRBV11-2 combines with J gene TRBJ2-7; D might be TRBD2 (6 bases). Per the germline V gene, CDR1 is SGHAT and CDR2 is FQNNGV. The CDR3 extends over 13 amino acids. The CDR3, as DNA: TGTGCCAGGAGCCTCACCCGGGGGTACGCGCAGTACTTC. It specifies CARSLTRGYAQYF.

This clonotype was observed at least ten times. V usage is TRBV6-2 or TRBV6-3 and J usage is TRBJ1-1, with 9 bases that match TRBD1. The germline CDR1 and CDR2 sequences are MNHEY and SVGEGT. V lost 7 bases, J lost 3 bases, and 6 bases stayed unmatched. The CDR3 totals 14 residues. The CDR3 DNA reads TGTGCCAGCACCGAAGACAGGGGGTACACTGAAGCTTTCTTT. Protein product: CASTEDRGYTEAFF.

This clonotype was seen many times. The chain is built from TRBV27 and TRBJ1-4; 7 nucleotides line up with TRBD1. Germline assignment: CDR1 MNHEY and CDR2 SMNVEV (reference sequence). This CDR3 comprises 15 residues. Trimming at V came to 4 bases and at J to 3 bases, leaving 5 bases not matched to a gene. As DNA, the CDR3 is TGTGCCAGCAGTTGGGGGACAGCGTCTAATGAAAAACTGTTTTTT. As protein: CASSWGTASNEKLFF.

This clonotype appeared many times. V gene TRBV13 combines with J gene TRBJ1-5; 7 nucleotides agree with TRBD1. The CDR3 is 16 amino acids. V shed 5 bases, J shed 6 bases, and the junction held 13 bases outside the gene matches. Germline-derived CDR1 and CDR2 are PRHDT and FYEKMQ (reference sequence). DNA of the CDR3: TGTGCCAGCAGCCCTCCCCCCCGACAGGGCGGTCAGCCCCAGCATTTT. It yields the protein CASSPPPRQGGQPQHF.

The chain carries TRBV7-2 and TRBJ2-7, with TRBD1 matching 8 bases. Germline CDR1 SGHTA, CDR2 FQGNSA. V shed 4 bases, J shed 3 bases, and the junction held 20 bases outside the gene matches. The CDR3 totals 19 residues. The CDR3 coding sequence is TGTGCCAGCAGCTCCAAGCCCGGACAGGGCGGCCTTGGTTACTACGAGCAGTACTTC. It encodes CASSSKPGQGGLGYYEQYF. The whole variable domain, remainder taken from reference TRBV7-2 and TRBJ2-7, is GAGVSQSPSNKVTEKGKDVELRCDPISGHTALYWYRQSLGQGLEFLIYFQGNSAPDKSGLPSDRFSAERTGGSVSTLTIQRTQQEDSAVYLCASSSKPGQGGLGYYEQYFGPGTRLTVT.

Only a few counts were recorded for this clonotype. This rearrangement joins TRBV4-1 to TRBJ2-7; D is possibly TRBD1 (5 bases). Germline V gene sequence: CDR1 MGHRA, CDR2 YSYEKL. Trimming cost V 3 bases and J 3 bases, with 15 bases left between them. This CDR3 spans 15 amino acids. For the CDR3, the DNA is TGCGCCAGCAGCCATCGGACAAGCGATTACTACGAGCAGTACTTC. This translates into CASSHRTSDYYEQYF.